Presented here are 18 T cell receptor beta chains from one specimen sequenced in a study of blood T cell repertoires in COVID-19. Only in-frame clones appear in the TCRdb table, and some are missing; sequencing was by immunoSEQ multiplex PCR. The sample includes more than 95,000 clones, roughly four fifths of them seen just once. The sample was peripheral blood. The receptors originated from a man aged 60-69 years with acute or convalescent COVID-19.

The gene calls are TRBV3-1 (or the pseudogene TRBV3-2) and TRBJ1-6; 7 bases agree with TRBD1. This CDR3 region has 16 residues. Germline V gene lookup returns CDR1 LGHDT and CDR2 YNNKEL (reference sequence). V lost 1 base to trimming and J lost 9 bases; unmatched junction nucleotides: 9. The CDR3 bases are TGTGCCAGCAGCCAAGGTGTCGAGACAGGGCGTTCACCCCTCCACTTT. Translated: CASSQGVETGRSPLHF.

Written as DNA, the CDR3 is TGTGCCAGCAGCCAAAATCAGGGGCTGAACGAAGCTTTCTTT. Translation: CASSQNQGLNEAFF. The V call is TRBV7-9, the J call TRBJ1-1, with a possible D match to TRBD1 (6 bases). Germline V gene data show CDR1 as SEHNR and CDR2 as FQNEAQ (reference sequence). V was cut by 5 bases and J by 8 bases, with 18 bases left in between. The CDR3 runs to 14 residues.

The rearrangement uses TRBV7-6 and TRBJ2-2, with D maybe TRBD1 (6 bases). The CDR3 contains 14 residues. V dropped 4 bases and J dropped 4 bases, with 10 bases sitting between them. CDR1 SGHVS and CDR2 FNYEAQ come from the germline V gene. The CDR3 protein is CASSYWDTTGELFF. Written as DNA, the CDR3 is TGTGCCAGCAGCTACTGGGACACCACCGGGGAGCTGTTTTTT.

The rearrangement joins TRBV29-1 to TRBJ2-7, with TRBD1 matching 8 bases. V was pared by 6 bases and J by 0 bases, with 10 bases of the junction left unmatched. CDR1 and CDR2 from the germline V gene are SQVTM and ANQGSEA. The CDR3 sequence is 15 residues long. CDR3 residues: CSVFPAGGGSYEQYF. In DNA, the CDR3 is TGCAGCGTCTTTCCCGCAGGGGGCGGCTCCTACGAGCAGTACTTC.

The V gene is TRBV18, the J gene TRBJ2-3; a possible D gene is TRBD2 (5 bases). V was pared by 2 bases and J by 5 bases, with 20 bases between. The CDR3 covers 17 residues. Per germline, CDR1 KGHSH and CDR2 LQKENI. The CDR3 reads CASSPYTPGLTGDTQYF. CDR3 sequence (DNA): TGTGCCAGCTCACCATACACTCCAGGACTGACGGGAGATACGCAGTATTTT.

The CDR3 here is CSVNRDDSEQYF. DNA of the CDR3: TGCAGCGTTAACAGGGACGACTCGGAGCAGTACTTC. This rearrangement joins TRBV29-1 to TRBJ2-7; a weak D match, TRBD1 (6 bases). CDR3 length: 12 amino acids. Per germline, CDR1 SQVTM and CDR2 ANQGSEA. Trimming stripped 5 bases from V and 7 bases from J, with 15 bases between.

The table lists this clone with a few counts. This chain joins TRBV27 and TRBJ2-7; TRBD1 aligns across 11 bases. From germline, CDR1 is MNHEY and CDR2 SMNVEV (reference sequence). V trimming: 1 base; J trimming: 6 bases; junction bases outside the gene matches: 2. The CDR3 is made up of 14 amino acids. Written as DNA, the CDR3 is TGTGCCAGCAGTTTATTTGGGACAGGGGGCGAGCAGTACTTC. It specifies CASSLFGTGGEQYF.

This clone turned up a few times. The chain links TRBV3-1 (or the pseudogene TRBV3-2) to TRBJ1-2, with D possibly being TRBD1 (6 bases). Germline values: CDR1 LGHDT, CDR2 YNNKEL (reference sequence). The CDR3 is 16 amino acids. The V end lost 4 bases, the J end lost 5 bases, and 20 bases lay between the germline ends. In DNA form, the CDR3 reads TGTGCCAGCAGCCCCCCAGGCCGGACAGATAGTTATGGCTACACCTTC. It encodes CASSPPGRTDSYGYTF.

The count of this clone is one. V and J are TRBV5-6 and TRBJ2-5; weak D call: TRBD1 (5 bases). The CDR3 runs 13 residues. The germline V gene encodes CDR1 SGHDT and CDR2 YYEEEE. Trimming stripped 6 bases from V and 2 bases from J, with 11 bases between. CDR3 sequence reads: CASTRTHQETQYF. CDR3 DNA: TGTGCCAGCACCCGGACACATCAAGAGACCCAGTACTTC.

The rearrangement links TRBV5-5 to TRBJ2-5; TRBD1 matches at 12 bases. The CDR3 consists of 14 residues. Germline V gives CDR1 SGHKS, CDR2 YYEKEE (reference sequence). Unmatched junction bases numbered 6, after V lost 7 bases and J lost 5 bases. The CDR3 DNA reads TGTGCCAGCGGGACAGGGGGCGCTTCGGAGACCCAGTACTTC. Translating gives CASGTGGASETQYF.

This clone was seen a few times. The chain carries TRBV6-4 and TRBJ1-5, with D possibly TRBD1 on 6 matching bases. The V end was cut by 9 bases, the J end by 0 bases, with 18 bases between. Germline V gives CDR1 MRHNA, CDR2 SNTAGT. The CDR3 is made up of 16 amino acids. CDR3 in amino acids: CARVSRGGYSNQPQHF. CDR3 nucleotide sequence: TGTGCCAGAGTCTCCAGGGGCGGTTATAGCAATCAGCCCCAGCATTTT.

V usage is TRBV27 and J usage is TRBJ2-2; 8 nucleotides line up with TRBD1. Unmatched junction bases numbered 2, after V lost 4 bases and J lost 1 base. From germline, CDR1 is MNHEY and CDR2 SMNVEV (reference sequence). The CDR3 spans 15 residues. The CDR3 nucleotides read TGTGCCAGCAGTTCGGACAGGGTGAACACCGGGGAGCTGTTTTTT. Its translation is CASSSDRVNTGELFF.

The chain couples TRBV10-3 to TRBJ2-5; weak D call: TRBD1 (5 bases). Germline CDR1 and CDR2: ENHRY and SYGVKD. Deletions cut 10 bases from V and 2 bases from J, with 11 bases between. This CDR3 comprises 12 residues. The DNA of the CDR3 is TGTGCCACCTCCGACAGACAAGAGACCCAGTACTTC. Its protein product is CATSDRQETQYF.

The genes are TRBV10-3 and TRBJ2-3; weak D call: TRBD2 (5 bases). The length of the CDR3 is 13 residues. V was cut by 6 bases and J by 0 bases, with 7 bases left in between. Germline CDR1 ENHRY, CDR2 SYGVKD. Here the CDR3 reads CAIRGGSTDTQYF. The CDR3, as DNA: TGTGCCATCAGAGGAGGTAGCACAGATACGCAGTATTTT.

The rearrangement links TRBV30 to TRBJ2-5, with 9 bases fitting TRBD2. Germline V gene data show CDR1 as GTSNPN and CDR2 as SVGIG (reference sequence). The CDR3 contains 14 residues. The J segment lost 7 bases and the V segment lost 5 bases, leaving 11 bases of the junction unmatched. CDR3 nucleotide sequence: TGTGCCTGGCACCGACGGACTAGCGACGGGACCCAGTACTTC. Translation gives CAWHRRTSDGTQYF.

The chain uses TRBV6-5 and TRBJ2-7; 9 nucleotides align to TRBD2. The germline gives CDR1 MNHEY, CDR2 SVGAGI. V lost 7 bases and J lost 3; bases outside the gene matches: 10. The length of the CDR3 is 15 residues. The CDR3 DNA follows: TGTGCCAGCAACTCTATAGCGGGAGATCTCTACGAGCAGTACTTC. It codes for CASNSIAGDLYEQYF.

The V and J genes are TRBV7-9 and TRBJ1-2, with TRBD1 identical over 9 bases. The J segment lost 5 bases and the V segment lost 5 bases, leaving 9 bases of the junction unmatched. CDR3 length: 15 amino acids. Germline V gene data show CDR1 as SEHNR and CDR2 as FQNEAQ (reference sequence). CDR3 nucleotide sequence: TGTGCCAGCAGCCGAATGGGACAGGGAGGGTATGGCTACACCTTC. Its translation is CASSRMGQGGYGYTF.

The chain combines TRBV2 with TRBJ1-5; no firm D call. The length of the CDR3 is 13 residues. Germline V gene data show CDR1 as SNHLY and CDR2 as FYNNEI. Trimming removed 5 bases from V and 9 bases from J, with 14 bases in between. The CDR3 coding sequence is TGTGCCAGCAGTCGAGGCACCGATCGGCCCCAGCATTTT. Translating it yields CASSRGTDRPQHF.